This T cell receptor beta chain was identified in a study of blood T cell repertoires in COVID-19. On the study more broadly: Sites across the United States, Italy and Spain contributed samples from acute and convalescent COVID-19. T cells, B-cell-depleted T cells, or PBMCs supplied cDNA or gDNA.

The trim removed 7 bases at V and 2 bases at J, leaving 6 bases unmatched. Germline V gene sequence: CDR1 MNHEY, CDR2 SVGAGI. This CDR3 spans 14 amino acids. Under the authors' procedure: It was from reference gene primer amplification that nucleated cell counts were estimated. Only in-frame clones appear in the TCRdb table, and some are missing; sequencing was by immunoSEQ multiplex PCR. V and J calls and clone size come straight from that table; D and trimming were deduced from the DNA. The table records some 19,000 clones, over 75% of them present only once. Source material: peripheral blood. The TCR was taken from a human donor in a cohort sampled during active COVID-19. J is TRBJ2-3 and V is TRBV6-5, with TRBD2 matching over 7 bases. Written as DNA, the CDR3 is TGTGCCAGCAAGGGGCGGGAGTCCACAGATACGCAGTATTTT. It specifies CASKGRESTDTQYF.